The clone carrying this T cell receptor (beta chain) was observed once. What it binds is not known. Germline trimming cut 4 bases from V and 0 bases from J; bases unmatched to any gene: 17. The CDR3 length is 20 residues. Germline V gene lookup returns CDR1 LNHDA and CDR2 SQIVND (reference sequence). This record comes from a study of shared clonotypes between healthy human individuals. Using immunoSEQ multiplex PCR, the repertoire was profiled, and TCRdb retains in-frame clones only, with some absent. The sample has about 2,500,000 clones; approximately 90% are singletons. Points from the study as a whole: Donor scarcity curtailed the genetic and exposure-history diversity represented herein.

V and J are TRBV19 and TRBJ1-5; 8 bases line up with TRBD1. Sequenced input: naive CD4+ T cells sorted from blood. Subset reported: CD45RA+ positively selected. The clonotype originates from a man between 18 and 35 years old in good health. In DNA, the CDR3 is TGTGCCAGTAGTACGCCCGCCGGGACAGGCCGAATATTTAGCAATCAGCCCCAGCATTTT. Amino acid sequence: CASSTPAGTGRIFSNQPQHF.